These 26 T cell receptor beta chains originate from one sample sequenced in a study of T cell changes during pregnancy in multiple sclerosis. The assay was immunoSEQ multiplex PCR, and TCRdb's table has in-frame clones only and misses some. The sample lists some 54,000 clones; 90% to 95% were seen once. Specimen: CD8+ T cells from peripheral blood mononuclear cells, collected in the third trimester of pregnancy. All receptors come from a female donor with multiple sclerosis, enrolled in a pregnancy study.

CDR3 residues: CASSDSVSAGGVDTQYF. DNA for the CDR3: TGTGCCAGCAGTGACTCTGTATCGGCGGGAGGGGTAGATACGCAGTATTTT. V gene TRBV6-4 combines with J gene TRBJ2-3; 9 bases are a match to TRBD2. V dropped 0 bases and J dropped 5; count of bases not matched to a gene: 9. The CDR3 spans 17 residues. Germline CDR1 MRHNA, CDR2 SNTAGT.

The genes are TRBV29-1 and TRBJ2-1, with D perhaps matching TRBD1 (5 bases). Trimming shortened V by 3 bases and J by 10 bases, and 10 bases separated the two germline ends. The CDR3 length is 11 residues. CDR1 SQVTM and CDR2 ANQGSEA come from the germline V gene. The CDR3 sequence: CSVDRAGEQFF. CDR3 in DNA: TGCAGCGTTGATAGGGCAGGGGAGCAGTTCTTC.

The V and J genes are TRBV5-1 and TRBJ2-2; D is possibly TRBD1 (7 bases). The CDR3 sequence is 15 residues long. The germline CDR1 and CDR2 sequences are SGHRS and YFSETQ. V shed 2 bases and J shed 6 bases, with 14 bases lying between them. CDR3 in amino acids: CASSFRGVPAGELFF. The CDR3 nucleotides read TGCGCCAGCAGCTTCAGGGGGGTTCCAGCCGGGGAGCTGTTTTTT.

The V and J genes are TRBV6-5 and TRBJ1-2, with 9 bases identical to TRBD1. CDR3 length: 15 amino acids. The J segment lost 8 bases and the V segment lost 0 bases, leaving 7 bases of the junction unmatched. Per germline, CDR1 MNHEY and CDR2 SVGAGI. Here the CDR3 reads CASSYSMGTGMGYTF. The CDR3 nucleotides read TGTGCCAGCAGTTACTCGATGGGGACAGGGATGGGCTACACCTTC.

V gene TRBV5-4 combines with J gene TRBJ1-1; 7 bases are shared with TRBD1. Looked up from germline, CDR1 is SGHNT and CDR2 is YYREEE (reference sequence). The CDR3 totals 13 residues. The J segment lost 7 bases and the V segment lost 1 base, leaving 4 bases of the junction unmatched. CDR3 nucleotides: TGTGCCAGCAGCTTGTTCGGACAGGTTGAAGCTTTCTTT. Translated: CASSLFGQVEAFF.

The chain combines TRBV7-9 with TRBJ1-1; 10 nucleotides agree with TRBD1. This CDR3 comprises 16 residues. V lost 5 bases and J lost 0; bases outside the gene matches: 6. CDR1 is SEHNR, CDR2 FQNEAQ, per germline (reference sequence). The CDR3 loop is CASSQWTGGMNTEAFF. CDR3 sequence (DNA): TGTGCCAGCAGCCAGTGGACAGGGGGAATGAACACTGAAGCTTTCTTT.

The chain has TRBV6-5 and TRBJ2-1, with a tentative D call TRBD1 (5 bases). Per germline, CDR1 MNHEY and CDR2 SVGAGI. V was cut by 4 bases and J by 6 bases, with 10 bases left in between. The CDR3 is made up of 13 amino acids. The CDR3 reads CASSWGILNEQFF. DNA for the CDR3: TGTGCCAGCAGTTGGGGCATCCTCAATGAGCAGTTCTTC.

The chain recombines TRBV5-6 with TRBJ1-1; 8 bases fit TRBD1. Germline CDR1 and CDR2: SGHDT and YYEEEE. The CDR3 has 15 residues. The V and J ends lost 0 bases and 5 bases, in that order; junction bases with no gene match: 6. CDR3 loop: CASSLGMTGETEAFF. The CDR3 DNA sequence: TGTGCCAGCAGCTTGGGGATGACAGGGGAAACTGAAGCTTTCTTT.

The V and J genes are TRBV18 and TRBJ2-5; 11 bases fit TRBD2. V trimming: 0 bases; J trimming: 1 base; junction bases outside the gene matches: 1. Germline V gene lookup returns CDR1 KGHSH and CDR2 LQKENI. The CDR3 contains 16 residues. The DNA of the CDR3 is TGTGCCAGCTCACCACCGACTAGCGGGATCCAAGAGACCCAGTACTTC. It codes for CASSPPTSGIQETQYF.

The CDR3 DNA is TGTGCCAGCCGCGGTAACGAGCAGTACTTC. As protein: CASRGNEQYF. V usage is TRBV6-1 and J usage is TRBJ2-7; no clear D gene. The CDR3 has 10 residues. The germline CDR1 and CDR2 sequences are MNHNS and SASEGT. The V and J ends lost 8 bases and 5 bases respectively, with 7 bases between them.

The chain links TRBV4-1 to TRBJ2-3, with 8 bases identical to TRBD2. J was trimmed by 0 bases and V by 8 bases; bases with no gene match: 4. In germline, CDR1 is MGHRA, CDR2 YSYEKL. CDR3 length: 14 amino acids. CDR3 region: CASHSSGSTDTQYF. The CDR3 DNA follows: TGCGCCAGCCACTCTAGCGGGAGCACAGATACGCAGTATTTT.

The chain is built from TRBV6-5 and TRBJ2-3; possibly TRBD1 for D (5 bases). The CDR3 consists of 14 residues. The V end lost 7 bases, the J end lost 1 base, and 12 bases lay between the germline ends. Germline V CDR1 and CDR2: MNHEY, SVGAGI. This chain's CDR3 is CASTDRRGTDTQYF. In DNA form, the CDR3 reads TGTGCCAGCACCGACAGACGGGGCACAGATACGCAGTATTTT.

The chain recombines TRBV19 with TRBJ2-7; TRBD1 matches at 9 bases. V lost 5 bases and J lost 3; bases outside the gene matches: 8. The CDR3 has 15 amino acids. The V gene's germline CDR1 is LNHDA and CDR2 SQIVND (reference sequence). The DNA of the CDR3 is TGTGCCAGTAGTCCAGGGACAGGGCCACACTACGAGCAGTACTTC. This codes for CASSPGTGPHYEQYF.

With respect to this clone: At one end, the junction sequence differs from germline, possibly due to a read error. The CDR3 spells CASNEAGGVYNEQFF. The CDR3 nucleotides read TGTGCCAGCAATGAAGCGGGAGGAGTATACAATGAGCAGTTCTTC. This chain links TRBV6-1 with TRBJ2-1; 9 nucleotides line up with TRBD2. There are 15 residues in the CDR3. The germline V gene has CDR1 MNHNS and CDR2 SASEGT.

V gene TRBV7-2 combines with J gene TRBJ2-6; 7 bases map to TRBD1. V shed 5 bases, J shed 2 bases, and the junction held 6 bases outside the gene matches. Per germline, CDR1 SGHTA and CDR2 FQGNSA. The CDR3 is made up of 16 amino acids. The CDR3 DNA reads TGTGCCAGCAGCCCCAGGCAGGGGGCTGGGGCCAACGTCCTGACTTTC. Protein: CASSPRQGAGANVLTF.

In its sample, this clone was seen once. The chain combines TRBV4-1 with TRBJ2-3; TRBD1 aligns across 8 bases. CDR3 length equals 17 residues. Per the germline V gene, CDR1 is MGHRA and CDR2 is YSYEKL. Trimming at V came to 9 bases and at J to 4 bases, leaving 18 bases not matched to a gene. The CDR3 loop reads CASSGPGGAGSSDTQYF. The CDR3 DNA sequence: TGCGCCAGTTCCGGACCAGGGGGCGCAGGTAGCTCAGATACGCAGTATTTT.

The rearrangement joins TRBV7-9 to TRBJ2-7; 8 positions agree with TRBD2. The germline V gene encodes CDR1 SEHNR and CDR2 FQNEAQ (reference sequence). The CDR3 totals 16 residues. V was pared by 5 bases and J by 3 bases, with 12 bases of the junction left unmatched. Here the CDR3 DNA reads TGTGCCAGCAGCGCTACCCCGGGACTAGTCTACTACGAGCAGTACTTC. It translates to CASSATPGLVYYEQYF.

The chain carries TRBV7-8 and TRBJ2-1, with TRBD2 matching 9 bases. Germline CDR1 reads SGHVS; CDR2 reads FQNEAQ. This CDR3 spans 16 amino acids. Unmatched junction bases numbered 8, after V lost 0 bases and J lost 8 bases. The CDR3 here is CASSLADLAGADEQFF. The CDR3 region has the DNA TGTGCCAGCAGCTTAGCGGATTTAGCGGGAGCGGATGAGCAGTTCTTC.

In this sample, this clone turned up a few times. CDR3 sequence (DNA): TGCGCCAGCAGTGGGGAGGGCTACACTGAAGCTTTCTTT. Protein sequence: CASSGEGYTEAFF. The chain recombines TRBV10-1 with TRBJ1-1, with no clear D. Germline CDR1 WNHNN, CDR2 SYGVQD (reference sequence). The V end was cut by 4 bases, the J end by 3 bases, with 9 bases between. The CDR3 has 13 amino acids.

The chain recombines TRBV6-5 with TRBJ2-5, with TRBD1 as a possible D gene (6 bases). CDR1 and CDR2 (germline): MNHEY, SVGAGI. This CDR3 is 14 amino acids long. Trimming shortened V by 5 bases and J by 5 bases, and 15 bases separated the two germline ends. CDR3 loop: CASSPSQGWETQYF. For the CDR3, the DNA is TGTGCCAGCAGTCCCTCACAGGGATGGGAGACCCAGTACTTC.

As DNA, the CDR3 is TGCGCCAGCAGCCAAGAAAAGGGAGTCGGCTATGGCTACACCTTC. Protein product: CASSQEKGVGYGYTF. The chain uses TRBV4-1 and TRBJ1-2; D is undetermined. Trimming cost V 0 bases and J 4 bases, with 12 bases left between them. CDR3 length: 15 amino acids. Germline V lookup: CDR1 MGHRA, CDR2 YSYEKL.

J is TRBJ2-2 and V is TRBV4-2; 15 nucleotides match TRBD2. The ends lost 2 bases at V and 5 bases at J; junction bases unmatched: 9. CDR1 and CDR2 (germline): LGHNA, YNFKEQ. CDR3 size: 19 residues. The CDR3 spells CASSQIGLAGGPGTGELFF. For the CDR3, the DNA is TGTGCCAGCAGCCAAATCGGACTAGCGGGAGGGCCGGGAACCGGGGAGCTGTTTTTT.

This chain links TRBV4-3 with TRBJ2-3; 8 bases are shared with TRBD2. J lost 0 bases, V lost 4 bases, and 6 bases had no gene match. This CDR3 is 16 amino acids long. Germline V lookup: CDR1 LGHNA, CDR2 YSLEER. CDR3 in amino acids: CASSPGLATSTDTQYF. Written as DNA, the CDR3 is TGCGCCAGCAGCCCCGGACTAGCCACAAGCACAGATACGCAGTATTTT.

The gene calls are TRBV2 and TRBJ2-1; 9 bases line up with TRBD2. With V trimmed by 2 bases and J by 7 bases, 6 bases remained unmatched. This CDR3 has 15 residues. Germline values: CDR1 SNHLY, CDR2 FYNNEI. The CDR3 nucleotides are TGTGCCAGCAGTGAATGGGCGGGAGGGGTAAATGAGCAGTTCTTC. Its translation: CASSEWAGGVNEQFF.

CDR3 sequence reads: CASSGEASGRYTQYF. CDR3 DNA: TGTGCCAGCAGCGGAGAGGCTAGCGGGAGATATACGCAGTATTTT. V and J are TRBV5-6 and TRBJ2-3; 10 nucleotides match TRBD2. CDR3 length: 15 residues. Germline V gives CDR1 SGHDT, CDR2 YYEEEE. After removal of 4 bases from V and 7 bases from J, the junction contained 9 bases not matched to a gene.

The rearrangement joins TRBV5-1 to TRBJ2-3, with TRBD2 matching 11 bases. The germline CDR1 and CDR2 sequences are SGHRS and YFSETQ. Trimming took 4 bases from V and 0 from J; bases not matched to a gene: 7. The CDR3 sequence is 17 residues long. The CDR3: CASSPRTSGLSTDTQYF. Written as DNA, the CDR3 is TGCGCCAGCAGCCCCAGGACTAGCGGGCTCAGCACAGATACGCAGTATTTT.